This T cell receptor beta chain stems from a study of cytomegalovirus exposure and HLA in healthy donors. Both 60 Vbeta primers and 13 Jbeta primers went into the PCR. Profiling relied on immunoSEQ multiplex PCR, and the TCRdb table lists in-frame clones only, not all of them. The sample shows 150,000 or so clones, and 1.5% to 2% sits with its ten largest clones. The CDR3 covers 14 residues. Trimming stripped 5 bases from V and 6 bases from J, with 16 bases between. Germline V CDR1 and CDR2: SGHTA, FQGNSA. Specimen: PBMCs. This sequence joins TRBV7-2 and TRBJ1-1; D is perhaps TRBD1 (5 bases). This receptor was taken from a woman between 45 and 60 years old in good health and CMV-seronegative. Here the CDR3 DNA reads TGTGCCAGCAGCCCACGCGTGGGGGGATCTGAAGCTTTCTTT. It encodes CASSPRVGGSEAFF.